This T cell receptor (beta chain) was retrieved from a study of T cell responses to AZD1222 COVID-19 vaccine. This CDR3 has 14 residues. Between the trimmed V and J ends, which lost 0 bases and 6 bases, there was a span of 10 bases. Germline CDR1 is MNHEY and CDR2 is SMNVEV (reference sequence). Here immunoSEQ multiplex PCR was the method, and the copy in TCRdb shows in-frame clones only, minus some. The sample lists about 130,000 clones; 93% were seen once. V and J are TRBV27 and TRBJ2-3, with no clear D. Sequencing used peripheral blood, obtained on day 0 of AZD1222 vaccination. This TCR derives from an adult in good health. The CDR3 reads CASSLSLATDTQYF. CDR3 bases: TGTGCCAGCAGTTTATCGTTGGCTACCGATACGCAGTATTTT.